This TCR beta chain originates from a study of Ad26.COV2.S vaccination and SARS-CoV-2 variants. Study overall: Intramuscular Ad26.COV2.S doses were given once or twice, 56 days apart. General study points: The TCR breadth and depth analyses may have produced an underestimate of total T cell responses. Recipients of vaccine and of placebo showed similar breadth of their non-spike TCR repertoires.

As to treatment: about 20 received Ad26.COV2.S at low or high dose, single or two shots; about 5 received placebo; per-sample allocation not given. Vaccine and placebo recipients were sampled on day 63 after the first injection. Comment on this clone: Its target is unknown.

Repertoires were generated with immunoSEQ multiplex PCR, while TCRdb's copy carries only in-frame clones and drops some. This table has about 280,000 clones, 70% to 90% appearing once. Germline values: CDR1 MNHEY, CDR2 SMNVEV (reference sequence). The CDR3 contains 14 residues. The junction had 6 bases not matched to a gene; V was cut back by 5 bases and J by 7 bases. V and J are TRBV27 and TRBJ1-5; 9 bases match TRBD1. The sequences come from peripheral blood, collected in a trial of Ad26.COV2.S vaccine versus placebo. The sequence was obtained from a person aged 18-65 years who received the Ad26.COV2.S COVID-19 vaccine or a placebo. CDR3 nucleotide sequence: TGTGCCAGCAGTCTACAGGGGGCTGGGCAGCCCCAGCATTTT. Amino acid sequence: CASSLQGAGQPQHF.